This T cell receptor (beta chain) was sequenced for a study of T cell responses to AZD1222 COVID-19 vaccine. CDR3 size: 16 residues. Germline lookup yields CDR1 KGHDR and CDR2 SFDVKD. Trimming left V 0 bases short and J 1 base short, with 8 bases between. As to this clone: Its specificity is not known.

The study, taken as a whole, reports: Reports say nearly half of spike-specific TCRs go after unmutated variant regions.

TCRdb's copy holds only in-frame clones and misses some; the assay was immunoSEQ multiplex PCR. The top ten clones hold less than 1.5% of a sample with roughly 150,000 clones, about nine tenths of them seen once. The J gene is TRBJ2-2, the V gene TRBV24-1, with a possible D match to TRBD1 (6 bases). The specimen comprised peripheral blood, sampled 28 days after the second AZD1222 dose. The sequence came from an adult who received the AZD1222 COVID-19 vaccine. The CDR3 spells CATSDLGGGNTGELFF. The CDR3 DNA sequence: TGTGCCACCAGTGATTTGGGGGGCGGGAACACCGGGGAGCTGTTTTTT.